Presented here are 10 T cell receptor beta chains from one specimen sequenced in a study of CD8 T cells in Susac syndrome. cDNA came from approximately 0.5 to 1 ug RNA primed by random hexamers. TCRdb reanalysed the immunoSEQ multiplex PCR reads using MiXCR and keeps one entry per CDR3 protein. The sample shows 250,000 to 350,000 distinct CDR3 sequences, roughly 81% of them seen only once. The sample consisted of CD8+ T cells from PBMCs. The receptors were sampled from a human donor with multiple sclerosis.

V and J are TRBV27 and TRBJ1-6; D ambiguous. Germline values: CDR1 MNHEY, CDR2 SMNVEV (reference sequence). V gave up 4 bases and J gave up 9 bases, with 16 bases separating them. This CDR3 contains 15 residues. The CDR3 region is CASSSLVGSASPLHF. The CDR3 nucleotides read TGTGCCAGCAGTTCCCTCGTAGGATCCGCTTCACCCCTCCACTTT.

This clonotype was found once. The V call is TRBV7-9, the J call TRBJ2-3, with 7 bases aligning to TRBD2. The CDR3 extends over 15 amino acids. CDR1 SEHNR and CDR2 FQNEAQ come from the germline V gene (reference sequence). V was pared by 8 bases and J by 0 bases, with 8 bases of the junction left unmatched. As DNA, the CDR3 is TGTGCCAGCTTCGTAGGCGGGAGTAGCACAGATACGCAGTATTTT. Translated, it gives CASFVGGSSTDTQYF.

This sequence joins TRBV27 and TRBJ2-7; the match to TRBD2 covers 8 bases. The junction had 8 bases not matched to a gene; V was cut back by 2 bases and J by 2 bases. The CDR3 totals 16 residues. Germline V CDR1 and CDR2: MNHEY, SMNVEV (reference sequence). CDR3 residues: CASSLRSSGSTYEQYF. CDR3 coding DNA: TGTGCCAGCAGTTTAAGGTCTAGCGGGTCGACCTACGAGCAGTACTTC.

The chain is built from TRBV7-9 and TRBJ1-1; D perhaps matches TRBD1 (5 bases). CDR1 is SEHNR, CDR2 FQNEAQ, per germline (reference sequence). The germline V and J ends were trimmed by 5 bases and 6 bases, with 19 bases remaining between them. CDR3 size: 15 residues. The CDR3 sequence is CASSRRDRRGPEAFF. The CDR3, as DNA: TGTGCCAGCAGCCGCAGGGACCGGCGTGGCCCTGAAGCTTTCTTT.

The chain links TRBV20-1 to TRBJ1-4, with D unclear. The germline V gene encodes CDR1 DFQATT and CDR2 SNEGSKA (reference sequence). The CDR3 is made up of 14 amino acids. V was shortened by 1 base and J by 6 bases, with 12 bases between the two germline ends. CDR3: CSARATGRHEKLFF. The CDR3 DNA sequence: TGCAGTGCTAGAGCCACCGGAAGACATGAAAAACTGTTTTTT.

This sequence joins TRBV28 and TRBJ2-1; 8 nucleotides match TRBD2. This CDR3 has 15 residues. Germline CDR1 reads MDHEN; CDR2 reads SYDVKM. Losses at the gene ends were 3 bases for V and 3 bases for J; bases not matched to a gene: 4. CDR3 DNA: TGTGCCAGCAGTTTTACGAGCGGGGGCTACAATGAGCAGTTCTTC. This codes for CASSFTSGGYNEQFF. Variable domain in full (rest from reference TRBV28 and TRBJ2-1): DVKVTQSSRYLVKRTGEKVFLECVQDMDHENMFWYRQDPGLGLRLIYFSYDVKMKEKGDIPEGYSVSREKKERFSLILESASTNQTSMYLCASSFTSGGYNEQFFGPGTRLTVL.

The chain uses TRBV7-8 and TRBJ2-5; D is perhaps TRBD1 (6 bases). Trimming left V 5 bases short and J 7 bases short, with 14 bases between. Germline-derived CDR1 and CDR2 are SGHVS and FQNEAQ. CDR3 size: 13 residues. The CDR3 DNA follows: TGTGCCAGCAGCATAGAGGGGGATTGGACCCAGTACTTC. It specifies CASSIEGDWTQYF.

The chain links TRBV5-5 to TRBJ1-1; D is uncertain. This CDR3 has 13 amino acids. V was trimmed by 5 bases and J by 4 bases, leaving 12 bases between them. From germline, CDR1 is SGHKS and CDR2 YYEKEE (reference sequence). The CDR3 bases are TGTGCCAGCAGACAGAGGGAGGGCACTGAAGCTTTCTTT. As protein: CASRQREGTEAFF.

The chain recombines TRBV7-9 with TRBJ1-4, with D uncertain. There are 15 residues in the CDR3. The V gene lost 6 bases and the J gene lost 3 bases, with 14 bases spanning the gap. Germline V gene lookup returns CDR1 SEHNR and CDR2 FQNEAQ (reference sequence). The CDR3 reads CASSPIVRPNEKLFF. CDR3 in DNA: TGTGCCAGCAGTCCCATCGTTAGGCCTAATGAAAAACTGTTTTTT.

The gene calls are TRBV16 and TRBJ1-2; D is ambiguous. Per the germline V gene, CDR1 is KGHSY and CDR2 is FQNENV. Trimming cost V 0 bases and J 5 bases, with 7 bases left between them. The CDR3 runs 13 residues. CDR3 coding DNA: TGTGCCAGCAGCCAATCGCTCCTATATGGCTACACCTTC. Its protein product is CASSQSLLYGYTF.